The 6 T cell receptor beta chains listed next were all sequenced from one sample in a study of cytomegalovirus exposure and HLA in healthy donors (dated by TCRdb to about 2017). Libraries came from the immunoSEQ multiplex PCR assay. For the multiplex PCR, a mixture combining 60 forward primers for TCR Vbeta segments and 13 reverse primers for TCR Jbeta segments was used. TCRdb carries this immuneACCESS record with in-frame sequences only. Its versions omit some clonotypes, under half of them owing to an unresolved V gene in the studies checked, with the rest unexplained. The sample has 180,000 or so clones on record. About 0.81% of the sample belongs to the ten largest clones. The sequenced sample was PBMCs. The receptors here all came from a woman in her late teens or twenties in good health and CMV-seropositive.

The rearrangement links TRBV11-3 to TRBJ1-1, with 7 bases aligning to TRBD1. Germline CDR1 reads SGHNT; CDR2 reads YENEEA. Trimming at V came to 4 bases and at J to 2 bases, leaving 4 bases not matched to a gene. CDR3 length: 14 amino acids. The CDR3 nucleotides read TGTGCCAGCAGCTCAGGGGGGCTAAACACTGAAGCTTTCTTT. Translated, it gives CASSSGGLNTEAFF.

V is TRBV10-3 and J is TRBJ2-3; 11 bases are a match to TRBD2. Trimming cost V 6 bases and J 5 bases; bases outside gene matches: 22. Germline loops: CDR1 ENHRY, CDR2 SYGVKD. The CDR3 spans 20 residues. The CDR3 coding sequence is TGTGCCATCAGCCACCTTGGTCTAGCGGGAGGTGCAACCAAAATAGATACGCAGTATTTT. It is translated as CAISHLGLAGGATKIDTQYF.

J is TRBJ2-6 and V is TRBV10-3; no firm D call. The germline CDR1 and CDR2 sequences are ENHRY and SYGVKD. V was pared by 0 bases and J by 1 base, with 7 bases between. The CDR3 has 16 amino acids. In nucleotides, the CDR3 is TGTGCCATCAGTGAGTCCCCCCGTTCTGGGGCCAACGTCCTGACTTTC. Its protein is CAISESPRSGANVLTF.

The chain employs TRBV19 and TRBJ2-7; D gene ambiguous. Germline assignment: CDR1 LNHDA and CDR2 SQIVND (reference sequence). Trimming cost V 1 base and J 0 bases, with 4 bases left between them. The CDR3 consists of 13 residues. The CDR3 region is CASSIGSSYEQYF. CDR3 bases: TGTGCCAGTAGTATAGGGAGCTCCTACGAGCAGTACTTC.

CDR3 DNA: TGTGCCAGCAGTTACAGCCCAGGGGGGCGGGACTATGGCTACACCTTC. This sequence encodes CASSYSPGGRDYGYTF. The rearrangement links TRBV6-5 to TRBJ1-2, with TRBD1 matching 7 bases. V was pared by 2 bases and J by 3 bases, with 9 bases of the junction left unmatched. The CDR3 has 16 residues. Germline V gene data show CDR1 as MNHEY and CDR2 as SVGAGI.

J is TRBJ2-1 and V is TRBV7-2, with TRBD2 matching over 9 bases. Germline loops: CDR1 SGHTA, CDR2 FQGNSA. After removal of 5 bases from V and 4 bases from J, the junction contained 12 bases not matched to a gene. The CDR3 runs to 17 residues. CDR3 bases: TGTGCCAGCAGCCTACGAGCCGGCGGGGGGGTTTACAATGAGCAGTTCTTC. Protein: CASSLRAGGGVYNEQFF.